This T cell receptor (beta chain) stems from a study of cytomegalovirus exposure and HLA in healthy donors. Study outcomes and limitations: For most TCR beta V segments, an earlier analysis put the productive rate at about 87% or about 30% of the time. The authors later linked a missense DCLRE1C variant to TCR beta V- and J-gene trimming. Within a later analysis, the majority of CMV-associated TCR beta chains appeared HLA-restricted. Most TCR sequences showed up rarely, but some public TCRs showed up in many donors.

The ends lost 6 bases at V and 4 bases at J; junction bases unmatched: 9. Germline V gene lookup returns CDR1 MDHEN and CDR2 SYDVKM. The CDR3 runs 14 residues. This clone was observed a few times. What it binds is unknown. PCR primers comprised 60 Vbeta and 13 Jbeta primers. Assay: immunoSEQ multiplex PCR; the TCRdb copy retains only in-frame clones and omits some. The sample has some 110,000 clones; about 15% are singletons. The chain is built from TRBV28 and TRBJ2-7; TRBD1 matches at 7 bases. The TCR sequence derives from a female donor in good health and CMV-seronegative. Sequenced sample: PBMCs. The DNA of the CDR3 is TGTGCCAGCAGCCCGAGGGACAGATGGTACGAGCAGTACTTC. Its protein is CASSPRDRWYEQYF.